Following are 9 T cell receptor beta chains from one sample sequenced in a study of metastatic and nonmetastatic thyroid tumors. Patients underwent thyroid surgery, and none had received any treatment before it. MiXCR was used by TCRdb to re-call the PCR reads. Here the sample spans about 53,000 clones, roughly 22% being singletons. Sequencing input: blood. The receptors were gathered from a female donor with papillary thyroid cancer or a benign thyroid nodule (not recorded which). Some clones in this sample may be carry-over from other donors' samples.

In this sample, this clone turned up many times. CDR3 amino acids: CSVVGGTRPYEQYF. DNA for the CDR3: TGCAGTGTGGTAGGGGGGACAAGACCCTACGAGCAGTACTTC. The V and J genes are TRBV20-1 and TRBJ2-7; D may match TRBD1 or TRBD2 (6 bases each). The V gene lost 7 bases and the J gene lost 2 bases, with 18 bases spanning the gap. The CDR3 has 14 residues. Germline CDR1 and CDR2: DFQATT and SNEGSKA (reference sequence).

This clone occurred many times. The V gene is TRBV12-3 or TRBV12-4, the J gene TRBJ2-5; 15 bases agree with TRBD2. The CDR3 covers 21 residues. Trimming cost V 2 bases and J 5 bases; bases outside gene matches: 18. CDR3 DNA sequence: TGTGCCAGCAGTTTATTGGGCCTCGGACTAGCGGGAGGGCCGGGATTGGAGACCCAGTACTTC. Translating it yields CASSLLGLGLAGGPGLETQYF.

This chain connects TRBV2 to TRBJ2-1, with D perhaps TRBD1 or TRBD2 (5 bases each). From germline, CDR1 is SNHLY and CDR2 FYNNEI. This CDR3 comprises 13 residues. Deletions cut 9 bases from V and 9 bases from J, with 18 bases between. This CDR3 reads CASSSPDGGEQFF. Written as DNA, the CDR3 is TGTGCCAGTAGCTCCCCCGATGGGGGTGAGCAGTTCTTC.

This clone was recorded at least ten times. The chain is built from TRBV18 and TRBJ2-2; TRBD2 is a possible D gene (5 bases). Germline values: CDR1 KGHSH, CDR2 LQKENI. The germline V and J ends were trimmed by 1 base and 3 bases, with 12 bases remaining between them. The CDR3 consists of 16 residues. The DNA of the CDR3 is TGTGCCAGCTCACCACGGGGAGCGGCGGACACCGGGGAGCTGTTTTTT. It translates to CASSPRGAADTGELFF. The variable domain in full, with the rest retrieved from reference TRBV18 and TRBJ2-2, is NAGVMQNPRHLVRRRGQEARLRCSPMKGHSHVYWYRQLPEEGLKFMVYLQKENIIDESGMPKERFSAEFPKEGPSILRIQQVVRGDSAAYFCASSPRGAADTGELFFGEGSRLTVL.

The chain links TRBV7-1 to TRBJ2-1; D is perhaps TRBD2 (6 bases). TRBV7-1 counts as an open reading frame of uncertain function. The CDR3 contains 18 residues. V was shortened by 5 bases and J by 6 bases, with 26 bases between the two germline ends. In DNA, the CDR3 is TGTGCCAGCAGCCCCGGCACTAGCTGGTGGGCCGCCGGCAATGAGCAGTTCTTC. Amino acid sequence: CASSPGTSWWAAGNEQFF.

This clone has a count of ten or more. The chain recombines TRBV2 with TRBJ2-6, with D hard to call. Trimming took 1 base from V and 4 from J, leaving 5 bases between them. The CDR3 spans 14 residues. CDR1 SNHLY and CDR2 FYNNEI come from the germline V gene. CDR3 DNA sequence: TGTGCCAGCAGTGAAGGGGTGGGGGCCAACGTCCTGACTTTC. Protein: CASSEGVGANVLTF. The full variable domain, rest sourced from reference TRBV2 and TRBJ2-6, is EPEVTQTPSHQVTQMGQEVILRCVPISNHLYFYWYRQILGQKVEFLVSFYNNEISEKSEIFDDQFSVERPDGSNFTLKIRSTKLEDSAMYFCASSEGVGANVLTFGAGSRLTVL.

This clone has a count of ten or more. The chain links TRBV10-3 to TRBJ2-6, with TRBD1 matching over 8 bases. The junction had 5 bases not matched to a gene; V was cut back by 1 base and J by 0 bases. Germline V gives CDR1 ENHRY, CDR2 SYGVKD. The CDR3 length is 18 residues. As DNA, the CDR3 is TGTGCCATCAGTGAGTTTGGGACAGGTACCTCTGGGGCCAACGTCCTGACTTTC. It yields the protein CAISEFGTGTSGANVLTF.

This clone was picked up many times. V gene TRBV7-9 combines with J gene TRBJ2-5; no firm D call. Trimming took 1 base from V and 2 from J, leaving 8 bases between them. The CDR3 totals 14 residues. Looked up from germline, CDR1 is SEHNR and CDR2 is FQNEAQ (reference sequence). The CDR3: CASSLGTPQETQYF. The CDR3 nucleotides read TGTGCCAGCAGCTTAGGAACTCCTCAAGAGACCCAGTACTTC.

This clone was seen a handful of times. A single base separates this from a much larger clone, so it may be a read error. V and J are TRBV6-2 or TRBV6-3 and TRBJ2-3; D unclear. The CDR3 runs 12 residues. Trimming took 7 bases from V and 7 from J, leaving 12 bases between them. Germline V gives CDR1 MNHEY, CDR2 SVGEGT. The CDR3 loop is CASTPGEYTQYF. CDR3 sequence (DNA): TGTGCCAGCACTCCCGGAGAATATACGCAGTATTTT.